This T cell receptor (beta chain) was sequenced in a study of blood T cell repertoires in COVID-19. The length of the CDR3 is 14 residues. Germline V lookup: CDR1 SGHRS, CDR2 YFSETQ. V lost 4 bases to trimming and J lost 10 bases, with 15 bases between them. The protocol was immunoSEQ multiplex PCR, while the TCRdb copy is restricted to in-frame clones and leaves out a portion. The profile covers around 460,000 clones, with 70% to 90% appearing a single time and around 0.92% taken by the ten largest. This clonotype originated in a man in his late teens or twenties with COVID-19, enrolled during active disease. Sample: peripheral blood. The chain links TRBV5-1 to TRBJ1-6, with a possible D match to TRBD1 (5 bases). The CDR3 spells CASSLIRGTSPLHF. The CDR3 DNA reads as TGCGCCAGCAGCCTTATCCGGGGGACCTCACCCCTCCACTTT.